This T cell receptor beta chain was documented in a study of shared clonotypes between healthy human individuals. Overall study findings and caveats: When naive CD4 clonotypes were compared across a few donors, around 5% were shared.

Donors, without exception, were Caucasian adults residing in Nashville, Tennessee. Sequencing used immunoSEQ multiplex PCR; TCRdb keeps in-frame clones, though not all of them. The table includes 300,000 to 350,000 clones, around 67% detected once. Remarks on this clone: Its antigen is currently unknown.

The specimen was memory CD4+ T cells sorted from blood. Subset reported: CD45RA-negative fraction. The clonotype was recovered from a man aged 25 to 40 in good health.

CDR3 coding DNA: TGTGCCAGCAGCCAATGGACTCAACAAGAGACCCAGTACTTC. Encoded protein: CASSQWTQQETQYF. The chain uses TRBV7-8 and TRBJ2-5; D is perhaps TRBD2 (5 bases). The CDR3 consists of 14 residues. The V end lost 5 bases, the J end lost 2 bases, and 12 bases lay between the germline ends. Germline loops: CDR1 SGHVS, CDR2 FQNEAQ. The full variable domain, completed using reference TRBV7-8 and TRBJ2-5, is GAGVSQSPRYKVAKRGQDVALRCDPISGHVSLFWYQQALGQGPEFLTYFQNEAQLDKSGLPSDRFFAERPEGSVSTLKIQRTQQEDSAVYLCASSQWTQQETQYFGPGTRLLVL.